A selection of T cell receptor beta chains follows, all from one sample in a study of shared clonotypes between healthy human individuals. The assay was immunoSEQ multiplex PCR, and TCRdb's table has in-frame clones only and misses some. The repertoire holds roughly 2.5 million clones, with more than 80% as singletons. The sequenced sample consisted of naive CD4+ T cells sorted from blood. These TCRs come from a man aged 18-30 years in good health. Both conserved end residues are part of each CDR3. D genes are given only for firm matches. Clone sizes are given selectively: once, few, many, or a class where the clone is expanded.

cdr3_length j_call clone_size v_call d_call cdr3_nt cdr3_aa
19 TRBJ2-2 NA TRBV21-1 NA TGTGCCAGCAGCAAAGGGTCGCCTTTTAGCGGGGGGGCTTACGGGGAGCTGTTTTTT CASSKGSPFSGGAYGELFF
14 TRBJ2-3 NA TRBV27 NA TGTGCCAGCAGTTTATCGTGGACGGGAGATACGCAGTATTTT CASSLSWTGDTQYF
14 TRBJ1-1 NA TRBV7-6 NA TGTGCCAGCAGCCCGAGGACGGCGAACACTGAAGCTTTCTTT CASSPRTANTEAFF
13 TRBJ1-5 NA TRBV6-6 NA TGTGCCAGCAGTTACAGGGTAGACCAGCCCCAGCATTTT CASSYRVDQPQHF
15 TRBJ2-3 once TRBV30 TRBD2 TGTGCCTGGAGTGTACGAGGAGCGGGAGGGGGTACGCAGTATTTT CAWSVRGAGGGTQYF
15 TRBJ2-1 once TRBV4-1 NA TGCGCCAGCAGCCAAGTGTCCGCAGGGTTCAATGAGCAGTTCTTC CASSQVSAGFNEQFF
16 TRBJ1-1 NA TRBV5-1 TRBD1 TGCGCCAGCAGCTTGGGACAGGGGAAGGGGAGCACTGAAGCTTTCTTT CASSLGQGKGSTEAFF
17 TRBJ2-3 NA TRBV19 TRBD2 TGTGCCAGTAGCCCACTACGATTAGCGGGAGCCGCAGATACGCAGTATTTT CASSPLRLAGAADTQYF
13 TRBJ1-6 few TRBV27 TRBD1 TGTGCCAGCAGGCGACAGGGGAATTCACCCCTCCACTTT CASRRQGNSPLHF
11 TRBJ1-1 NA TRBV25-1 NA TGTGCTGGCAGGGTGTACACTGAAGCTTTCTTT CAGRVYTEAFF
14 TRBJ1-1 NA TRBV6-5 NA TGTGCCAGCAGCCGACAGGTTCGGGACACTGAAGCTTTCTTT CASSRQVRDTEAFF
12 TRBJ1-6 NA TRBV19 NA TGTGCCAGTAGTACAGGGTCATCACCCCTCCACTTT CASSTGSSPLHF
14 TRBJ2-1 NA TRBV19 NA TGTGCCAGTCATCCCGAAGGAGAAAACAATGAGCAGTTCTTC CASHPEGENNEQFF
13 TRBJ2-5 NA TRBV25-1 TRBD2 TGTGCCAGCGGACTAGCGGGGCAAGAGACCCAGTACTTC CASGLAGQETQYF
15 TRBJ1-5 NA TRBV16 TRBD1 TGTGCCAGCAGCCAAAGAGGACAGGGGAGTCAGCCCCAGCATTTT CASSQRGQGSQPQHF
13 TRBJ1-6 NA TRBV2 NA TGTGCCAGCAGGGATGGGAATAATTCACCCCTCCACTTT CASRDGNNSPLHF
16 TRBJ2-5 NA TRBV4-2 NA TGTGCCAGCAGCCAACGACAAGGGGGGGGACAAGAGACCCAGTACTTC CASSQRQGGGQETQYF
14 TRBJ2-3 NA TRBV29-1 TRBD2 TGCAGCGTTGACGGCGGGGGGGCCACAGATACGCAGTATTTT CSVDGGGATDTQYF
12 TRBJ2-5 NA TRBV6-5 NA TGTGCCAGCAGCAATGGGGGAGAGACCCAGTACTTC CASSNGGETQYF
16 TRBJ1-4 NA TRBV27 NA TGTGCCAGCAGTCTCTTAGGGGGGGGTGCTAATGAAAAACTGTTTTTT CASSLLGGGANEKLFF
14 TRBJ1-4 NA TRBV5-1 TRBD1 TGCGCCAGCAGCTTGGGAGGGGGCGCAGAAAAACTGTTTTTT CASSLGGGAEKLFF
15 TRBJ2-7 NA TRBV5-1 NA TGCGCCAGCAGCCCCGGGACGCCCATCTCCTACGAGCAGTACTTC CASSPGTPISYEQYF
20 TRBJ2-7 NA TRBV10-3 TRBD2 TGTGCCATCAGTGAGTTTATGGCTAGCGGGGGGAAAATGCACTCCTACGAGCAGTACTTC CAISEFMASGGKMHSYEQYF
14 TRBJ1-4 NA TRBV28 NA TGTGCCAGCACTAAATCGGGGGTGGGTGAAAAACTGTTTTTT CASTKSGVGEKLFF
16 TRBJ1-4 NA TRBV19 NA TGTGCCAGTAGAGATAAAGGGGTGGGGACTAATGAAAAACTGTTTTTT CASRDKGVGTNEKLFF
15 TRBJ1-5 NA TRBV5-8 NA TGTGCCAGCAGCTTGAACTACTATAGCAATCAGCCCCAGCATTTT CASSLNYYSNQPQHF
15 TRBJ1-6 NA TRBV9 NA TGTGCCAGCAGCGTAGGGACAGAACCTAATTCACCCCTCCACTTT CASSVGTEPNSPLHF
16 TRBJ2-2 NA TRBV18 TRBD1 TGTGCCAGCTCACCGGACAACCGACAGGGCACCGGGGAGCTGTTTTTT CASSPDNRQGTGELFF
15 TRBJ2-7 NA TRBV2 TRBD2 TGTGCCAGCAGTGAAGCGCCGGGAGGCGTTTACGAGCAGTACTTC CASSEAPGGVYEQYF
16 TRBJ2-3 NA TRBV7-9 NA TGTGCCAGCAGCTTTAGTCTGACCCCAGGCACAGATACGCAGTATTTT CASSFSLTPGTDTQYF
15 TRBJ2-7 NA TRBV5-1 TRBD2 TGCGCCAGCAAGCCGGGAGGGGGAAGCTCCTACGAGCAGTACTTC CASKPGGGSSYEQYF
11 TRBJ2-1 once TRBV2 NA TGTGCCACCAGGGTGGGGTCTGAGCAGTTCTTC CATRVGSEQFF
12 TRBJ2-2 NA TRBV29-1 NA TGCAGCGTTGCTACGGGCGCCGGGGAGCTGTTTTTT CSVATGAGELFF
12 TRBJ2-7 NA TRBV30 NA TGTGCCTGGAGTAAAGCTTCCTACGAGCAGTACTTC CAWSKASYEQYF
17 TRBJ2-2 NA TRBV4-1 TRBD2 TGCGCCAGCAGCCAACGGCGTAGCGGGACGAACACCGGGGAGCTGTTTTTT CASSQRRSGTNTGELFF
13 TRBJ2-1 NA TRBV5-3 NA TGTGCCAGAAGCCACCACGCGGGCAATGAGCAGTTCTTC CARSHHAGNEQFF
15 TRBJ1-1 NA TRBV18 NA TGTGCCAGCTCACACGACGGGGGGCTGTACACTGAAGCTTTCTTT CASSHDGGLYTEAFF
13 TRBJ1-2 NA TRBV30 NA TGTGCCTGGAGTGTACTTGGCAGGAGCGGCTACACCTTC CAWSVLGRSGYTF
13 TRBJ1-5 few TRBV4-3 NA TGCGCCAGCAGCCAAGATAAACGAACGGCCCAGCATTTT CASSQDKRTAQHF
16 TRBJ2-4 NA TRBV5-1 TRBD2 TGCGCCAGCAGCGCTAGCGGGGGATCTGCCAAAAACATTCAGTACTTC CASSASGGSAKNIQYF
14 TRBJ2-1 NA TRBV15 NA TGTGCCACCAGCAGAGGGAACAGGTACAATGAGCAGTTCTTC CATSRGNRYNEQFF
13 TRBJ1-2 NA TRBV28 NA TGTGCCAGCATAGACAGTGTGAACTATGGCTACACCTTC CASIDSVNYGYTF
15 TRBJ2-2 NA TRBV13 TRBD2 TGTGCCAGCAGCTCGAGCGGGGGGTTTGTCGGGGAGCTGTTTTTT CASSSSGGFVGELFF
15 TRBJ2-1 NA TRBV6-1 TRBD2 TGTGCCAGCCGGATCCCGGGACTAGCGCTGGATGAGCAGTTCTTC CASRIPGLALDEQFF
15 TRBJ2-7 NA TRBV4-1 NA TGCGCCAGCAGCCCTGAACCGGGACCAATCTACGAGCAGTACTTC CASSPEPGPIYEQYF